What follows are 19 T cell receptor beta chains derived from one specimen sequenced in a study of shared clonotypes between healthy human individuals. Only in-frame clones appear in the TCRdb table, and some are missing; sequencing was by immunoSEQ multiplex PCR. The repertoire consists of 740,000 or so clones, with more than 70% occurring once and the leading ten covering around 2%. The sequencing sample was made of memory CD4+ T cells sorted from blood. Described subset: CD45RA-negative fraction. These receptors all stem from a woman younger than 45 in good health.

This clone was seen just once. CDR3 region: CASRADRSNTGELFF. The CDR3 DNA is TGTGCCAGCAGAGCGGACAGGTCGAACACCGGGGAGCTGTTTTTT. The chain carries TRBV2 and TRBJ2-2; TRBD1 matches 7 bases. The germline V gene encodes CDR1 SNHLY and CDR2 FYNNEI. V shed 6 bases, J shed 0 bases, and the junction held 4 bases outside the gene matches. The CDR3 contains 15 residues.

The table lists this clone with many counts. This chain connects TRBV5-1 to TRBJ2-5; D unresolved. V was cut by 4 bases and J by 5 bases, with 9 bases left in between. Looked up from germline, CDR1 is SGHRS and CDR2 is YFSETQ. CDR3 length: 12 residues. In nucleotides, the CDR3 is TGCGCCAGCAGCCCGGAAGGGGAGACCCAGTACTTC. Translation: CASSPEGETQYF.

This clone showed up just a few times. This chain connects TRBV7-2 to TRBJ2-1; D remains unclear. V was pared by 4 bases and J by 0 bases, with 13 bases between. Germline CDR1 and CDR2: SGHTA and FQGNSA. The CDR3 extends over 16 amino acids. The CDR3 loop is CASSSSVLVSYNEQFF. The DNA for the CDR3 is TGTGCCAGCAGCTCGTCTGTGCTAGTCTCCTACAATGAGCAGTTCTTC.

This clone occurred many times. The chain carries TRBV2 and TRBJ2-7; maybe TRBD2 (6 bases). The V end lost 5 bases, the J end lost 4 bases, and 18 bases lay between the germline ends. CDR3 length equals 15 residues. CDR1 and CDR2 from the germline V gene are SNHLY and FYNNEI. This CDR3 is CASSLLTSNPYEQYF. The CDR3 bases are TGTGCCAGCAGTCTCCTGACTAGTAACCCTTACGAGCAGTACTTC.

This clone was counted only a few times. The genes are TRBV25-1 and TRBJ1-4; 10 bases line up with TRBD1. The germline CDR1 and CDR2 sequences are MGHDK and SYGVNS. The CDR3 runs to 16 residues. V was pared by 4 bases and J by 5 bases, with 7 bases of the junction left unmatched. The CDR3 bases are TGTGCCAGCAGTGGCGGACAGGGGGGATTAAATGAAAAACTGTTTTTT. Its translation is CASSGGQGGLNEKLFF.

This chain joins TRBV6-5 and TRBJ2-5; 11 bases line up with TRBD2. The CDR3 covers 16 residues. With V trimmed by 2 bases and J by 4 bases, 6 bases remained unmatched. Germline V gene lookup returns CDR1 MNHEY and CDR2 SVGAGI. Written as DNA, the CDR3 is TGTGCCAGCAGTTACACCGCCCTAGCGGGAGGAGAGACCCAGTACTTC. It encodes CASSYTALAGGETQYF.

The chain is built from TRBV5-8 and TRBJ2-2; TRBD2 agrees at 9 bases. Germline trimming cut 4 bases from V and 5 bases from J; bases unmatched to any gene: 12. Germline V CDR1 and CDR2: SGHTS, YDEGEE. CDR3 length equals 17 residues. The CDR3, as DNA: TGTGCCAGCAGCACCGGATCGTTTAGCGGGAGTACCGGGGAGCTGTTTTTT. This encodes CASSTGSFSGSTGELFF.

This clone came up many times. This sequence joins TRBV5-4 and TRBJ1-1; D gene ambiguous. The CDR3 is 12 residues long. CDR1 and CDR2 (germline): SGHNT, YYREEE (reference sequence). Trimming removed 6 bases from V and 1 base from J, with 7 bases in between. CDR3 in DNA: TGTGCCAGCACGGCGGGGAACACTGAAGCTTTCTTT. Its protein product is CASTAGNTEAFF.

CDR3 region: CATSRRTGGLETQYF. The CDR3 DNA sequence: TGTGCCACCAGCAGACGGACAGGGGGCCTGGAGACCCAGTACTTC. This chain links TRBV15 with TRBJ2-5; TRBD1 matches 11 bases. The ends lost 2 bases at V and 5 bases at J; junction bases unmatched: 4. The CDR3 loop spans 15 amino acids. The germline CDR1 and CDR2 sequences are LNHNV and YYDKDF (reference sequence).

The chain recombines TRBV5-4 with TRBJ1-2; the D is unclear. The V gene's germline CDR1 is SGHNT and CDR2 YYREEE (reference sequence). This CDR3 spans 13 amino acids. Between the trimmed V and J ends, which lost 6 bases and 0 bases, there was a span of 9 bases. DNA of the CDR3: TGTGCCAGCAAGAGCATATCTAACTATGGCTACACCTTC. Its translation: CASKSISNYGYTF.

CDR3 region: CASSLVRGTNNNEQFF. In DNA form, the CDR3 reads TGCGCCAGCAGCTTGGTTAGAGGGACGAATAACAATGAGCAGTTCTTC. The chain combines TRBV5-1 with TRBJ2-1; D might be TRBD1 or TRBD2, each matching 5 bases. Germline V gene lookup returns CDR1 SGHRS and CDR2 YFSETQ. This CDR3 is built from 16 residues. Trimming removed 0 bases at V and 5 bases at J, with 15 bases between.

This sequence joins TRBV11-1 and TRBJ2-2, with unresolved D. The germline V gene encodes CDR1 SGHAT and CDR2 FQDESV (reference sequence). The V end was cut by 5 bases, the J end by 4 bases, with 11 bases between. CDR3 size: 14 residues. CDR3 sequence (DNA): TGTGCCAGCAGCCGAAACCCAGGCACCGGGGAGCTGTTTTTT. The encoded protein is CASSRNPGTGELFF.

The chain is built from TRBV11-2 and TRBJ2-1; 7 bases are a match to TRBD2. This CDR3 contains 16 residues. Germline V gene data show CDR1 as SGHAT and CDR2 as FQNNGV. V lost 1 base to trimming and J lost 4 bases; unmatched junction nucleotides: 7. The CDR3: CASSLATRERYNEQFF. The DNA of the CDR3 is TGTGCCAGCAGCTTAGCGACGCGGGAGCGGTACAATGAGCAGTTCTTC.

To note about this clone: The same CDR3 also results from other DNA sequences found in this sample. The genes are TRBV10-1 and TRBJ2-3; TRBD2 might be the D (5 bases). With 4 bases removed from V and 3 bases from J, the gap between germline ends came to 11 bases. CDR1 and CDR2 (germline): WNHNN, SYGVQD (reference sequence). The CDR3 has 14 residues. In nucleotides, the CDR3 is TGCGCCAGCAGTGCCGCGCTAGCTACAGATACGCAGTATTTT. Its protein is CASSAALATDTQYF.

The CDR3, as DNA: TGTGCCAGCAGCCAAAAGGAGCAGTGGCCATACTACAATGAGCAGTTCTTC. Its translation: CASSQKEQWPYYNEQFF. This sequence joins TRBV4-2 and TRBJ2-1; no definite D call. The CDR3 is 17 residues long. CDR1 is LGHNA, CDR2 YNFKEQ, per germline. V lost 2 bases and J 3 bases, leaving 17 bases between the germline ends.

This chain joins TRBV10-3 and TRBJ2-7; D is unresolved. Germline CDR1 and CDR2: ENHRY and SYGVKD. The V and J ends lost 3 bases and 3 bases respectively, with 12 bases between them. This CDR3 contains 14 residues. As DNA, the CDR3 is TGTGCCATCAGTGACCCCCCCCAGATCTACGAGCAGTACTTC. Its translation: CAISDPPQIYEQYF.

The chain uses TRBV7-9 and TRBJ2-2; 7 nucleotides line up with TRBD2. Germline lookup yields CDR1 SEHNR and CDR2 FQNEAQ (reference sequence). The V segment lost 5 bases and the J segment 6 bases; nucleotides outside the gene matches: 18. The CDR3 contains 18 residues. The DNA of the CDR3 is TGTGCCAGCAGCCAAACCCGCTCGGGGGGTTTTAGTTCCGGGGAGCTGTTTTTT. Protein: CASSQTRSGGFSSGELFF.

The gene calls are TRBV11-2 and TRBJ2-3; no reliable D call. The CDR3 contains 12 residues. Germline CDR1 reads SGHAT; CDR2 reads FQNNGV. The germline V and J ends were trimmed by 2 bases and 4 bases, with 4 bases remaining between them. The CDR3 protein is CASSLFSDTQYF. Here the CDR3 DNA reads TGTGCCAGCAGCTTATTTTCAGATACGCAGTATTTT.

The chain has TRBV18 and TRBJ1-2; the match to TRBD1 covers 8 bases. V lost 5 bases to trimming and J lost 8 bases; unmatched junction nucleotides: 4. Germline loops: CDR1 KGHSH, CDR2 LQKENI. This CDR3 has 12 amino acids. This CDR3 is CASSKDREGYTF. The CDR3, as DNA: TGTGCCAGCTCAAAGGACAGGGAAGGCTACACCTTC.